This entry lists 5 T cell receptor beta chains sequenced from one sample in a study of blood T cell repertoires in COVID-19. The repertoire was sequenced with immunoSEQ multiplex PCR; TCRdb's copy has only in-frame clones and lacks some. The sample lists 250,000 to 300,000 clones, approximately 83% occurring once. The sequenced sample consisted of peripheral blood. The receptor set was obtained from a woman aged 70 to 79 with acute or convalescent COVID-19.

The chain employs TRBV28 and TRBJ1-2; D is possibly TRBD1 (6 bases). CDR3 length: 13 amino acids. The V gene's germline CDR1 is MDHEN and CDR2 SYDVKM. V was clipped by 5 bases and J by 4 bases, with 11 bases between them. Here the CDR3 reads CASSQGLGYGYTF. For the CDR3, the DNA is TGTGCCAGCAGTCAGGGGTTGGGCTATGGCTACACCTTC.

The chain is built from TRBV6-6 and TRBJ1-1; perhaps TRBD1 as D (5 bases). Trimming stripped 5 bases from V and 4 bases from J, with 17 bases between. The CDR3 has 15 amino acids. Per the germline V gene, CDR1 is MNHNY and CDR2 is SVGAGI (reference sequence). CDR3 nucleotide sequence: TGTGCCAGCAGTCCCGGGGGTCATATCACCACTGAAGCTTTCTTT. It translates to CASSPGGHITTEAFF.

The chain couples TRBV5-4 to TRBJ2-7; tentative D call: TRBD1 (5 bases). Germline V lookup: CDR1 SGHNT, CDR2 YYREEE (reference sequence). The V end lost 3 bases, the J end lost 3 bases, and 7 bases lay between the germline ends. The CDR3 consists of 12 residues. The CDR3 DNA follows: TGTGCCAGCAGCTCCGACAGCTACGAGCAGTACTTC. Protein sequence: CASSSDSYEQYF.

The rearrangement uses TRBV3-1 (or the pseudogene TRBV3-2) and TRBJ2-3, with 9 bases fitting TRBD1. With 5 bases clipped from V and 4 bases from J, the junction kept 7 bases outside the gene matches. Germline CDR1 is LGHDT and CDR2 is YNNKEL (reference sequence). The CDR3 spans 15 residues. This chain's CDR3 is CASSGTGGASDTQYF. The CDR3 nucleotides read TGTGCCAGCAGCGGTACAGGGGGCGCATCAGATACGCAGTATTTT.

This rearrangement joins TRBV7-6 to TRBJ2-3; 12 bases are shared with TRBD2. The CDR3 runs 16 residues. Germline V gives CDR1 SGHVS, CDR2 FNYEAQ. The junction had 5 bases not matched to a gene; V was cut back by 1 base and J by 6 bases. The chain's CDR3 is CASSLGTSGVSDTQYF. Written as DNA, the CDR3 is TGTGCCAGCAGCTTAGGGACTAGCGGGGTTTCCGATACGCAGTATTTT.